Below, 3 T cell receptor beta chains from the same sample are listed, as sequenced in a study of T cells in Graves' hyperthyroidism and ophthalmopathy (dated by TCRdb to between 2017 and 2020). Library preparation was by multiplex PCR. Sequencing instrument: Illumina HiSeq 2000. The TCR beta CDR3 regions were amplified from RNA transcripts. For the first round of RT-PCR on the TCR CDR3, the HTBI primer set was used together with the Qiagen OneStep RT-PCR kit. TCRdb reanalyzed the raw reads on its own, using fastp at Q25 for trimming and MiXCR for clone calling, and kept in-frame beta chains. Identical CDR3 protein sequences are pooled into one entry, listed with their most common genes and DNA. For this sample there are approximately 690,000 distinct CDR3 sequences; about 14% appear just once. The ten top clones hold approximately 12% of the sample. Sequencing input: blood. Every receptor here comes from a woman between 45 and 60 years old with Graves' ophthalmopathy.

V is TRBV7-9 and J is TRBJ2-3; 10 nucleotides align to TRBD2. Trimming at V came to 6 bases and at J to 1 base, leaving 10 bases not matched to a gene. Looked up from germline, CDR1 is SEHNR and CDR2 is FQNEAQ (reference sequence). This CDR3 contains 17 residues. The CDR3 nucleotides are TGTGCCAGCAGTGACGGACTAGCGGTAGGGGGCACAGATACGCAGTATTTT. Protein product: CASSDGLAVGGTDTQYF.

This clonotype was picked up many times. The CDR3 is CSAREIDRGPQETQYF. CDR3 nucleotides: TGCAGTGCTAGAGAAATCGACAGGGGGCCACAAGAGACCCAGTACTTC. This chain links TRBV20-1 with TRBJ2-5; TRBD1 aligns across 10 bases. The CDR3 length is 16 residues. From germline, CDR1 is DFQATT and CDR2 SNEGSKA (reference sequence). J gave up 2 bases and V 0 bases, and 6 bases lay outside the gene matches.

The chain combines TRBV20-1 with TRBJ1-5; no clear D gene. CDR1 DFQATT and CDR2 SNEGSKA come from the germline V gene (reference sequence). Trimming removed 3 bases at V and 6 bases at J, with 18 bases between. The CDR3 is 15 amino acids. Here the CDR3 DNA reads TGCAGTGCTAGCAGCGGAGGGTTGGGAAGTCAGCCCCAGCATTTT. This sequence encodes CSASSGGLGSQPQHF.